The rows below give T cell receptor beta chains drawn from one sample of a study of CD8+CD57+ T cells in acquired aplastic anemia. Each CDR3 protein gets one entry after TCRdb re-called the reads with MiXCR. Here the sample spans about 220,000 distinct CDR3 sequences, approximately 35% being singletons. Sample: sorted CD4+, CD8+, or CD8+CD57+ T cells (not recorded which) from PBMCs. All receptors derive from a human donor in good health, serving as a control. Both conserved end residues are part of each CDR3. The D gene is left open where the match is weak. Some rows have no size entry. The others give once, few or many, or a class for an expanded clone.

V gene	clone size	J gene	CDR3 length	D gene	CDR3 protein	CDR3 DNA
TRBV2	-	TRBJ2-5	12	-	CASRTAPETQHF	TGTGCCAGCAGGACTGCACCCGAGACCCAGCACTTC
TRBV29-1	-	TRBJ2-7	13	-	CSSHSVTSYEQYF	TGCAGCTCGCATAGCGTTACGTCCTACGAGCAGTACTTC
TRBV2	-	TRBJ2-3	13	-	CASVFMGADTQYF	TGTGCCAGCGTCTTTATGGGGGCAGATACGCAGTATTTT
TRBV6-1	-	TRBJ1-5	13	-	CASSQFSNQPQHF	TGTGCCAGCTCCCAGTTTAGCAATCAGCCCCAGCATTTT
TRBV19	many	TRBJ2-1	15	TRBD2	CASSTAGTSWNEQFF	TGTGCCAGTAGCACGGCCGGGACTAGCTGGAATGAGCAGTTCTTC
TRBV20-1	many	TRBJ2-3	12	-	CSARGSTDTQYF	TGCAGTGCTAGGGGTAGCACAGATACGCAGTATTTT
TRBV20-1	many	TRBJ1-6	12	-	CSALQDGGPLHF	TGCAGTGCTCTCCAGGACGGGGGACCCCTCCACTTT
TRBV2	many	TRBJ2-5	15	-	CASSFLTGTGETQYF	TGTGCCAGCAGCTTTCTTACAGGGACTGGAGAGACCCAGTACTTC
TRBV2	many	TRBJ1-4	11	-	CASSTNEKLFF	TGTGCCAGCAGTACTAATGAAAAACTGTTTTTT
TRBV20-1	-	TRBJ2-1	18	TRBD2	CSARDRQAGGGSYNEQFF	TGCAGTGCTAGAGATAGGCAGGCTGGCGGGGGTTCCTACAATGAGCAGTTCTTC
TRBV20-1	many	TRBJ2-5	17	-	CSAISWKQGRGQETQYF	TGCAGTGCTATTTCATGGAAACAGGGGAGGGGCCAAGAGACCCAGTACTTC
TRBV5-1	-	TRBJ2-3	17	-	CASSLAGFALRTDTQYF	TGCGCCAGCAGCTTGGCAGGGTTTGCCCTCCGCACAGATACGCAGTATTTT
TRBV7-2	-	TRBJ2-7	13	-	CASNYQGSYEQYF	TGTGCCAGCAACTACCAGGGAAGCTACGAGCAGTACTTC
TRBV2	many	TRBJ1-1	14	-	CASSSGDMNTEAFF	TGTGCCAGCAGTTCGGGGGACATGAACACTGAAGCTTTCTTT
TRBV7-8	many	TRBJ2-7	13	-	CASSPVLSGEQYF	TGTGCCAGCAGTCCGGTATTGTCGGGGGAGCAGTACTTC
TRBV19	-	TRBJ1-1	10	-	CASSVPEAFF	TGTGCCAGTAGCGTCCCTGAAGCTTTCTTT
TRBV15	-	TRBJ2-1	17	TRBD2	CATSSPPGTSGLNEQFF	TGTGCCACCAGCAGCCCCCCCGGGACTAGCGGGCTCAATGAGCAGTTCTTC
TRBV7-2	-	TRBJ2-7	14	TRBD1	CASSLRDRACEQYF	TGTGCCAGCAGCTTACGGGACAGGGCCTGCGAGCAGTACTTT
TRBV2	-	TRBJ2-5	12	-	CASGLAGETQYF	TGTGCCAGCGGGTTGGCGGGAGAGACCCAGTACTTC
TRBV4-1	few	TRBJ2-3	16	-	CASSQDQGLITDTQYF	TGCGCCAGCAGCCAAGATCAAGGGCTCATCACAGATACGCAGTATTTT
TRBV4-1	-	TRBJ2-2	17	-	CASSQGLGRSNTGELFF	TGCGCCAGCAGCCAAGGCCTAGGGCGATCGAACACCGGGGAGCTGTTTTTT
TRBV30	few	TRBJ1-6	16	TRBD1	CAWNPTDRGRDSPLHF	TGTGCCTGGAATCCCACTGACAGGGGACGGGATTCACCCCTCCACTTT
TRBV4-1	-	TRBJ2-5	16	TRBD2	CASSQAPTSAQETQYF	TGCGCCAGCAGCCAAGCCCCTACTAGCGCCCAAGAGACCCAGTACTTC
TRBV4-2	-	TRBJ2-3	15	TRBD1	CASSQLDRATDTQYF	TGTGCCAGCAGCCAGCTGGACAGGGCCACAGATACGCAGTATTTT
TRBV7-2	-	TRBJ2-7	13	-	CASSPRQVYEQYF	TGTGCCAGCTCACCGCGACAGGTCTACGAGCAGTACTTC
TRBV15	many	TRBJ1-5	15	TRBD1	CATSRGKVTGGPQHF	TGTGCCACCAGCAGAGGGAAGGTGACAGGGGGGCCCCAGCATTTT
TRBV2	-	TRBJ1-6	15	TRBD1	CAGRPGQGKVLTLHF	TGTGCCGGCAGACCGGGACAGGGAAAGGTATTAACCCTCCACTTT
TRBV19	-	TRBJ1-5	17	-	CASSIRTQGWGNQPQHF	TGTGCCAGTAGTATCCGGACCCAGGGCTGGGGCAATCAGCCCCAGCATTTT
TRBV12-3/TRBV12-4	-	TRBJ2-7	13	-	CANSLKGGNEQYF	TGTGCCAACAGTTTAAAAGGAGGGAACGAGCAGTACTTC
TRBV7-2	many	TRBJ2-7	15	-	CASSLLSSSTYEQYF	TGTGCCAGCAGCTTACTGTCTAGCTCCACCTACGAGCAGTACTTC
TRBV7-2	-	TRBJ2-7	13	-	CASSSNRGGEQYF	TGTGCCAGCAGCTCCAACAGGGGAGGCGAGCAGTACTTC
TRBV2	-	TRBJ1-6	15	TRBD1	CASRPGTGQNSPLHF	TGTGCCAGCAGACCCGGGACAGGACAAAATTCACCCCTCCACTTT
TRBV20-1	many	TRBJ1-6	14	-	CSASPGQYNSPLHF	TGCAGTGCTAGTCCCGGACAGTATAATTCACCCCTCCACTTT
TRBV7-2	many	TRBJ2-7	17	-	CASSFLLVAGHSYEQYF	TGTGCCAGCAGTTTTCTCTTGGTGGCAGGGCACTCCTACGAGCAGTACTTC
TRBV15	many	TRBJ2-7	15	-	CATSRAVTGDYEQYF	TGTGCCACCAGCAGGGCCGTAACAGGAGATTACGAGCAGTACTTC
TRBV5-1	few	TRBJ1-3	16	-	CASSLAGTLAGNTIYF	TGCGCCAGCAGCTTGGCCGGGACACTGGCTGGAAACACCATATATTTT
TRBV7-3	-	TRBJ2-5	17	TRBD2	CASGPGLAGGSQETQYF	TGTGCCAGCGGCCCGGGACTAGCGGGGGGTTCCCAAGAGACCCAGTACTTC
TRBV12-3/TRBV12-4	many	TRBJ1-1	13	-	CASSLARHTEAFF	TGTGCCAGCAGTTTAGCGCGGCACACTGAAGCTTTCTTT
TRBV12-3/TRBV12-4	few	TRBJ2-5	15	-	CASSFGGGFQETQYF	TGTGCCAGCAGCTTTGGCGGGGGCTTCCAAGAGACCCAGTACTTC
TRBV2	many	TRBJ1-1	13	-	CASTPSLNTEAFF	TGTGCCAGCACCCCGTCCCTGAACACTGAAGCTTTCTTT
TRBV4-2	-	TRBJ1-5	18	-	CASSQGIGGFSINQPQHF	TGTGCCAGCAGCCAGGGAATTGGGGGTTTCAGCATCAATCAGCCCCAGCATTTT
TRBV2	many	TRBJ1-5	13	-	CASTGYSNQPQHF	TGTGCCAGCACGGGCTATAGCAATCAGCCCCAGCATTTT
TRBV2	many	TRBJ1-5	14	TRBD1	CASSRDREDQPQHF	TGTGCCAGCAGTAGGGACAGGGAGGATCAGCCCCAGCATTTT
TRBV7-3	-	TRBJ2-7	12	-	CASSFVDLEQYF	TGTGCCAGCAGCTTTGTGGACCTCGAGCAGTACTTC
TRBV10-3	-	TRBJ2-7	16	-	CAISDPGDGRSYEQYF	TGTGCCATCAGTGATCCGGGGGACGGCCGATCCTACGAGCAGTACTTC
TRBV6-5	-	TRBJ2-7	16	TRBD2	CASSYSGGGSSYEQYF	TGTGCCAGCAGTTACTCGGGCGGGGGATCCTCCTACGAGCAGTACTTC